This paragraph reports one T cell receptor beta chain. As yet, its antigen is unknown. Being one base from a much bigger clone, this may be a read error. This CDR3 contains 15 residues. Germline V gene lookup returns CDR1 SGHKS and CDR2 YYEKEE (reference sequence). The sample comes from a study of blood T cells in healthy people across ages. Study context: About one barcoded TCR beta cDNA was captured per two T cells.

Study-level findings and limits: As age increased, TCR beta diversity per million T cells fell in a roughly linear fashion. Long-lived donors had more naive CD4+ cells and higher diversity than aged donors.

The use of a sample-barcoded 5' primer and a J-beta primer mix characterized a second PCR of roughly 6 to 11 cycles. Tagging of each cDNA molecule was performed by a template-switch adaptor with 12 random nucleotides. TCRdb redid the calling of the 5' RACE reads with MiXCR, one entry per CDR3 protein. This sample has some 880,000 distinct CDR3 sequences; 35% to 40% occur once, and the top ten carry over 10%. The chain couples TRBV5-5 to TRBJ2-1; D may be TRBD1 or TRBD2 (5 bases each). The specimen sequenced was blood. The TCR was taken from a man younger than 35 in good health. CDR3 nucleotide sequence: TGTGCCAGCAGCCCGAACCGGGACCCATACAGTGAGCAGTTCTTC. This sequence encodes CASSPNRDPYSEQFF.